The present TCR beta chain was sequenced within a study of beta chain features in type 1 diabetes. CDR3 length: 16 residues. This clone was counted between two and nine times. Investigators reverse transcribed all isolated RNA, so they sequenced expressed TCRB transcripts. The repertoire was sequenced with immunoSEQ multiplex PCR; TCRdb's copy has only in-frame clones and lacks some. The table has 300,000 to 350,000 clones, 7.5% to 9% seen once; the top ten hold more than 0.4%. Using CD45RO/CCR7/CD25/CD127/CD95/CD27, CD4+ naive, central memory, regulatory and stem cell-like memory cells were sorted. This sequence was found in a woman younger than 35 in good health. The sample comprised central memory CD4+ T cells from blood. This chain uses TRBV21-1 with TRBJ1-2. TRBV21-1 corresponds to a pseudogene. In DNA form, the CDR3 reads TGTGCCAGCAGCAAGATCGCACCGGAGGATAACTATGGCTACACCTTC. Translating gives CASSKIAPEDNYGYTF.